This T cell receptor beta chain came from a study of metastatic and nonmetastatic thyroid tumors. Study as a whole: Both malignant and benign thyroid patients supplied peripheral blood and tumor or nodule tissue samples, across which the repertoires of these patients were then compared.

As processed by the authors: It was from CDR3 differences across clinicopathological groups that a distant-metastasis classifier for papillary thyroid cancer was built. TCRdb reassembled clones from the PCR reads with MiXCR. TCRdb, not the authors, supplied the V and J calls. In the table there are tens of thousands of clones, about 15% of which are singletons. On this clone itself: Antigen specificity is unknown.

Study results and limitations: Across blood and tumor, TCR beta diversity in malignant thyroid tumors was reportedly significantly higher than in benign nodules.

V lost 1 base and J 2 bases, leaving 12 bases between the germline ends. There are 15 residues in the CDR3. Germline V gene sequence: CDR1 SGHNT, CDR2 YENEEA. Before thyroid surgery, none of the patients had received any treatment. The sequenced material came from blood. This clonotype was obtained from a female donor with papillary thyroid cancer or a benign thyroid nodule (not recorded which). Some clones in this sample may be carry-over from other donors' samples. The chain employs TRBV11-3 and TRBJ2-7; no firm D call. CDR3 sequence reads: CASSLGSTATYEQYF. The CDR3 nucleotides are TGTGCCAGCAGCTTAGGATCGACCGCTACCTACGAGCAGTACTTC.